This TCR beta chain was observed in a study of cytomegalovirus exposure and HLA in healthy donors. This CDR3 comprises 14 residues. With 5 bases clipped from V and 7 bases from J, the junction kept 8 bases outside the gene matches. Germline-derived CDR1 and CDR2 are LNHDA and SQIVND (reference sequence). The PCR used 60 Vbeta and 13 Jbeta primers. The table came from immunoSEQ multiplex PCR; TCRdb's copy has only in-frame clones and leaves some out. The sample has approximately 170,000 clones, 85% seen once; the top ten hold 1%. Findings and caveats of the study: In a later analysis, across HLA loci, associated TCR counts were highest for DRB1, lowest for HLA-C. The investigators catalogued 164 TCR beta chains as cytomegalovirus-associated.

A word on this clone: Its antigen is unidentified.

The TCR was taken from a boy younger than 10 in good health and CMV-seronegative. The sequencing sample was made of PBMCs. The genes are TRBV19 and TRBJ2-1; TRBD2 matches 7 bases. The CDR3 nucleotides are TGTGCCAGTAGTCACCCCGGGGGGTGGAATGAGCAGTTCTTC. It specifies CASSHPGGWNEQFF.